The 18 T cell receptor beta chains listed next were all sequenced from one sample in a study of blood T cell repertoires in COVID-19. Only in-frame clones appear in the TCRdb table, and some are missing; sequencing was by immunoSEQ multiplex PCR. The repertoire includes 150,000 to 200,000 clones, over 85% of them detected once, and around 17% sits in the top ten. Sequenced sample: peripheral blood. The receptors derive from a man in his 60s with active or convalescent COVID-19.

This sequence joins TRBV10-3 and TRBJ2-3; TRBD2 is a possible D gene (7 bases). This CDR3 has 15 residues. V was shortened by 5 bases and J by 11 bases, with 23 bases between the two germline ends. Germline V gives CDR1 ENHRY, CDR2 SYGVKD. Here the CDR3 reads CAISLPGLPEGGQYF. CDR3 sequence (DNA): TGTGCCATCAGTCTTCCGGGACTACCAGAGGGGGGGCAGTATTTT.

This chain joins TRBV11-2 and TRBJ1-2; D possibly corresponds to TRBD1 (5 bases). Trimming left V 1 base short and J 4 bases short, with 16 bases between. CDR1 and CDR2 from the germline V gene are SGHAT and FQNNGV. The CDR3 covers 16 residues. In nucleotides, the CDR3 is TGTGCCAGCAGCTTAGTACGGGGGGTTTTAGGCTATGGCTACACCTTC. Its protein is CASSLVRGVLGYGYTF. Full variable domain (outside the CDR3, taken from reference TRBV11-2 and TRBJ1-2): EAGVAQSPRYKIIEKRQSVAFWCNPISGHATLYWYQQILGQGPKLLIQFQNNGVVDDSQLPKDRFSAERLKGVDSTLKIQPAKLEDSAVYLCASSLVRGVLGYGYTFGSGTRLTVV.

The chain couples TRBV20-1 to TRBJ1-5; TRBD1 matches at 8 bases. Germline CDR1 is DFQATT and CDR2 is SNEGSKA (reference sequence). Trimming cost V 3 bases and J 4 bases; bases outside gene matches: 5. This CDR3 spans 14 amino acids. The CDR3 DNA reads as TGCAGTGCTAGTCAGACAGGGGCAAATCAGCCCCAGCATTTT. Amino acids: CSASQTGANQPQHF.

The rearrangement joins TRBV7-8 to TRBJ2-2; no clear D. The CDR3 is made up of 12 amino acids. Germline lookup yields CDR1 SGHVS and CDR2 FQNEAQ. With 5 bases removed from V and 4 bases from J, the gap between germline ends came to 5 bases. Written as DNA, the CDR3 is TGTGCCAGCAGCCTCGGCACCGGGGAGCTGTTTTTT. Translated: CASSLGTGELFF.

The chain uses TRBV27 and TRBJ1-3; D is unclear. This CDR3 has 15 amino acids. Trimming left V 5 bases short and J 0 bases short, with 11 bases between. The germline gives CDR1 MNHEY, CDR2 SMNVEV (reference sequence). The CDR3 nucleotides read TGTGCCAGCAGTCCGGCCGGGAGCTCTGGAAACACCATATATTTT. Protein sequence: CASSPAGSSGNTIYF.

This clone occurred a few times. The V call is TRBV2, the J call TRBJ1-1; D not certain. Germline V CDR1 and CDR2: SNHLY, FYNNEI. V was cut by 7 bases and J by 1 base, with 10 bases left in between. The length of the CDR3 is 13 residues. The DNA of the CDR3 is TGTGCCAGCAAAGCGGAGGGGAACACTGAAGCTTTCTTT. It yields the protein CASKAEGNTEAFF.

The chain recombines TRBV10-3 with TRBJ1-2; 7 nucleotides line up with TRBD1. Germline values: CDR1 ENHRY, CDR2 SYGVKD. With V trimmed by 4 bases and J by 10 bases, 18 bases remained unmatched. The CDR3 has 16 residues. The DNA for the CDR3 is TGTGCCATCAGTGCCTCGGGGACAGCCGCCTTAGGGACCTACACCTTC. Translating it yields CAISASGTAALGTYTF.

The chain links TRBV5-5 to TRBJ1-4, with D perhaps TRBD1 (6 bases). V lost 2 bases and J 5 bases, leaving 13 bases between the germline ends. There are 15 residues in the CDR3. CDR1 and CDR2 from the germline V gene are SGHKS and YYEKEE (reference sequence). As DNA, the CDR3 is TGTGCCAGCAGCTTCGGGGGGCTGGGGAATGAAAAACTGTTTTTT. Protein product: CASSFGGLGNEKLFF.

The gene calls are TRBV5-1 and TRBJ1-1, with 8 positions matching TRBD1. Trimming took 5 bases from V and 2 from J; bases not matched to a gene: 11. The germline gives CDR1 SGHRS, CDR2 YFSETQ. The CDR3 is made up of 16 amino acids. CDR3 protein: CASSRQGLGSNTEAFF. CDR3 in DNA: TGCGCCAGCAGTCGACAGGGGTTGGGTAGTAACACTGAAGCTTTCTTT.

Note on this clone: The identical CDR3 is also encoded by other nucleotide sequences in the sample. The chain is built from TRBV18 and TRBJ1-1, with D possibly matching TRBD1 (6 bases). The germline V gene encodes CDR1 KGHSH and CDR2 LQKENI. With 4 bases removed from V and 1 base from J, the gap between germline ends came to 7 bases. The CDR3 runs 13 residues. The CDR3 here is CASSLQGNTEAFF. The DNA for the CDR3 is TGTGCCAGCTCACTACAGGGGAACACTGAAGCTTTCTTT.

The chain uses TRBV9 and TRBJ2-3; 8 bases match TRBD2. The germline CDR1 and CDR2 sequences are SGDLS and YYNGEE. The CDR3 length is 16 residues. The V and J ends lost 1 base and 2 bases, in that order; junction bases with no gene match: 6. The CDR3 here is CASSVLSGGNTDTQYF. The CDR3 nucleotides are TGTGCCAGCAGCGTACTGAGCGGGGGAAACACAGATACGCAGTATTTT. Supplemented by reference TRBV9 and TRBJ2-3, the full variable domain reads DSGVTQTPKHLITATGQRVTLRCSPRSGDLSVYWYQQSLDQGLQFLIQYYNGEERAKGNILERFSAQQFPDLHSELNLSSLELGDSALYFCASSVLSGGNTDTQYFGPGTRLTVL.

J is TRBJ1-1 and V is TRBV3-1 (or the pseudogene TRBV3-2), with unresolved D. V was trimmed by 5 bases and J by 1 base, leaving 14 bases between them. CDR3 size: 15 residues. The V gene's germline CDR1 is LGHDT and CDR2 YNNKEL (reference sequence). CDR3 coding DNA: TGTGCCAGCAGCAACGGAGGCAACGGGAACACTGAAGCTTTCTTT. Amino acids: CASSNGGNGNTEAFF.

The chain employs TRBV30 and TRBJ2-3; a possible D gene is TRBD1 (5 bases). The CDR3 has 14 residues. V lost 2 bases and J lost 6, with 15 bases in between. The germline V gene encodes CDR1 GTSNPN and CDR2 SVGIG (reference sequence). CDR3 sequence reads: CAWSNKGSQDTQYF. The CDR3 nucleotides are TGTGCCTGGAGTAATAAGGGGTCCCAGGATACGCAGTATTTT.

The J gene is TRBJ2-7, the V gene TRBV6-5, with a possible D match to TRBD2 (5 bases). CDR1 MNHEY and CDR2 SVGAGI come from the germline V gene. The CDR3 extends over 15 amino acids. Deletions cut 4 bases from V and 7 bases from J, with 20 bases between. The CDR3 protein is CASSSHRGTPGEQYF. The DNA for the CDR3 is TGTGCCAGCAGTTCCCACCGGGGTACACCGGGGGAGCAGTACTTC.

The J gene is TRBJ1-6, the V gene TRBV4-1; D gene uncertain. The CDR3 extends over 14 amino acids. Trimming pared 5 bases from V and 4 bases from J, leaving 9 bases between. CDR1 is MGHRA, CDR2 YSYEKL, per germline. The CDR3 nucleotides are TGCGCCAGCAGCGCCCTCGGGTATAATTCACCCCTCCACTTT. This encodes CASSALGYNSPLHF.

This clone was recorded a few times. This sequence joins TRBV6-4 and TRBJ2-7, with D perhaps matching TRBD1 (5 bases). This CDR3 region has 14 residues. The V end was cut by 3 bases, the J end by 6 bases, with 15 bases between. Germline-derived CDR1 and CDR2 are MRHNA and SNTAGT. As DNA, the CDR3 is TGTGCCAGCAGTGAAATGGCAGGGCCAGGCGAGCAGTACTTC. Amino acid sequence: CASSEMAGPGEQYF.

This chain connects TRBV19 to TRBJ1-1; D is unresolved. The CDR3 runs 14 residues. In germline, CDR1 is LNHDA, CDR2 SQIVND (reference sequence). The V gene lost 7 bases and the J gene lost 1 base, with 13 bases spanning the gap. The CDR3 DNA reads as TGTGCCAGTAATCACGCAGGATCGAACACTGAAGCTTTCTTT. Translated: CASNHAGSNTEAFF. The variable domain in full, with the rest retrieved from reference TRBV19 and TRBJ1-1, is DGGITQSPKYLFRKEGQNVTLSCEQNLNHDAMYWYRQDPGQGLRLIYYSQIVNDFQKGDIAEGYSVSREKKESFPLTVTSAQKNPTAFYLCASNHAGSNTEAFFGQGTRLTVV.

In regard to this clone: In the same sample, other DNA sequences code for this CDR3. The V and J genes are TRBV15 and TRBJ2-7; possible D gene TRBD1, 6 bases. This CDR3 is 14 amino acids long. Germline CDR1 is LNHNV and CDR2 is YYDKDF (reference sequence). V was shortened by 0 bases and J by 4 bases, with 10 bases between the two germline ends. CDR3 residues: CATSRDRGRYEQYF. Here the CDR3 DNA reads TGTGCCACCAGCAGAGACAGGGGTAGATACGAGCAGTACTTC.